This entry concerns a single TCR beta chain. The antigen remains unidentified. The data belong to a study of T cell responses to AZD1222 COVID-19 vaccine. Study findings and constraints: Vaccine-related CD4 TCRs covered spike, predominating at 160-218 and 743-854.

Data came from immunoSEQ multiplex PCR; TCRdb stores just in-frame clones and leaves some out. The sample carries 150,000 or so clones, 70% to 90% recorded once. This CDR3 contains 16 residues. Germline V lookup: CDR1 MNHEY, CDR2 SMNVEV (reference sequence). The V and J ends lost 6 bases and 3 bases, in that order; junction bases with no gene match: 9. The V and J genes are TRBV27 and TRBJ2-1; 9 bases are shared with TRBD2. Material: peripheral blood, obtained on day 0 of AZD1222 vaccination. The receptor comes from an adult in good health. CDR3 sequence reads: CASRGSAGGLYNEQFF. The CDR3 DNA reads as TGTGCCAGCAGAGGATCGGCGGGAGGGCTCTACAATGAGCAGTTCTTC.